This TCR beta chain was captured by sequencing in a study of Graves' ophthalmopathy and Graves' hyperthyroidism. Broader study findings: Distinction of ophthalmopathy from stable hyperthyroidism by a 13-signature model reached approximately 90% sensitivity and more than 65% specificity. Most expanded clonotypes from thyroid (those above 0.001 frequency) were also found in blood.

Presentation of ophthalmopathy in the donors involved moderate-to-severe activity, CAS ≥3, NOSPECS ≥4 and a duration under 3 months. The evidence that diagnosis relied on was clinical symptoms, serum thyroxine, TRAb, thyroid ultrasound and orbital computed tomography. Germline CDR1 is ENHRY and CDR2 is SYGVKD. V was cut by 7 bases and J by 4 bases, with 13 bases left in between. The CDR3 has 13 amino acids. From RNA, the CDR3 regions of TCR beta chains were amplified and sequenced. A first-round RT-PCR used HTBI primers, followed by a second-round multiplex PCR. A single record per CDR3 protein comes from TCRdb applying MiXCR to the multiplex PCR reads. The sample comprises 150,000 to 200,000 distinct CDR3 sequences, around 40% of which are singletons, and over 7% rests with the top ten. In this sample, this clonotype turned up many times. Its cognate antigen is unknown.

The source is a man aged 25-45 years with Graves' ophthalmopathy. This sequence joins TRBV10-3 and TRBJ1-1, with D unclear. Sequencing was performed on peripheral blood. DNA for the CDR3: TGTGCCATCATGAGATCTTTGGGCACTGAAGCTTTCTTT. Translation: CAIMRSLGTEAFF.